The 2 T cell receptor beta chains given below trace back to one sample, sequenced in a study of T cell repertoires in ileal Crohn's disease. Clones were sequenced by immunoSEQ multiplex PCR, and TCRdb holds only the in-frame ones, with some missing. The sample gives almost 5,500 clones, 82% of which show up once; 14% is in the top ten. Material for sequencing was ileal tissue. All receptors come from an adult with Crohn's disease.

The rearrangement joins TRBV4-2 to TRBJ1-1, with a possible D match to TRBD1 (5 bases). This CDR3 has 15 residues. V was pared by 2 bases and J by 4 bases, with 14 bases between. Germline loops: CDR1 LGHNA, CDR2 YNFKEQ. CDR3 nucleotide sequence: TGTGCCAGCAGCCAACCCCGGGGGGTTAGCACTGAAGCTTTCTTT. This codes for CASSQPRGVSTEAFF.

This clone is labeled as large. This rearrangement joins TRBV9 to TRBJ2-6; D uncertain. Per germline, CDR1 SGDLS and CDR2 YYNGEE. This CDR3 comprises 13 residues. Trimming removed 3 bases at V and 10 bases at J, with 11 bases between. The DNA for the CDR3 is TGTGCCAGCAGCGCATCTGAGCCTAACGTCCTGACTTTC. The encoded protein is CASSASEPNVLTF.